These T cell receptor beta chains were read from a single sample in a study of T cell responses to AZD1222 COVID-19 vaccine. The method was immunoSEQ multiplex PCR; TCRdb's version includes in-frame clones alone and lacks a portion of them. The sample lists some 120,000 clones, approximately 86% seen once, with 5.5% to 8% in the top ten. The specimen was peripheral blood, collected on day 0 of AZD1222 vaccination. These receptor sequences come from an adult in good health. CDR3s include the opening cysteine and the closing phenylalanine or tryptophan. A D gene is named only where the DNA matches it firmly. Clone sizes are given selectively: once, few, many, or a class where the clone is expanded.

.,TRBV18,.,TRBJ2-6,TGTGCCAGCTCAGCTAGACAGAGCGCCGGGGCCAACGTCCTGACTTTC,CASSARQSAGANVLTF
.,TRBV30,.,TRBJ2-7,TGTGCCTGGCGAGGGGACTCCTACGGGCAGTACTTC,CAWRGDSYGQYF
.,TRBV4-3,.,TRBJ1-5,TGCGCCAGCAGCCAAGCCAGGGGTCAGCCCCAGCATTTT,CASSQARGQPQHF
.,TRBV6-5,.,TRBJ2-7,TGTGCCAGCAGTACGACGGTGGAGCAGTACTTC,CASSTTVEQYF
.,TRBV5-4,TRBD2,TRBJ2-3,TGTGCCAGCAGCTTGCGGAGCGGGGGGGTGGTAGATACGCAGTATTTT,CASSLRSGGVVDTQYF
.,TRBV6-5,TRBD2,TRBJ2-2,TGTGCCAGCAGTTTCACTAGCGGCCACACCGGGGAGCTGTTTTTT,CASSFTSGHTGELFF
.,TRBV5-4,TRBD1,TRBJ1-6,TGTGCCAGCAGCTCCGGGGACAGGGGAAATTCACCCCTCCACTTT,CASSSGDRGNSPLHF
.,TRBV7-8,.,TRBJ2-7,TGTGCCAGCAGCCGGGACCCATACGAGCAGTACTTC,CASSRDPYEQYF
.,TRBV5-1,.,TRBJ1-5,TGCGCCAGCAGCCCGGCGGGGGTTAGCAATCAGCCCCAGCATTTT,CASSPAGVSNQPQHF
.,TRBV5-5,TRBD1,TRBJ1-5,TGTGCCAGCAGCCCGACAGGGGGCGGACAGCCCCAGCATTTT,CASSPTGGGQPQHF
.,TRBV5-4,TRBD2,TRBJ2-5,TGTGCCAGCAGCTTGACTAGCGGGGGAGAGACCCAGTACTTC,CASSLTSGGETQYF
.,TRBV4-2,TRBD1,TRBJ2-7,TGTGCCAGCAGCCAAGATCTTAGGCGGGGACAGGGGACCTACGAGCAGTACTTC,CASSQDLRRGQGTYEQYF
.,TRBV7-3,.,TRBJ2-2,TGTGCCAGCAGCTTCTCCCCTGGGGAGCTGTTTTTT,CASSFSPGELFF
.,TRBV10-3,TRBD1,TRBJ1-2,TGTGCCATCAGTGAAACAGGGGCTGGCTACACCTTC,CAISETGAGYTF
few,TRBV5-4,TRBD1,TRBJ2-3,TGTGCCAGCAGCTTGATGGGACAGGGATACACAGATACGCAGTATTTT,CASSLMGQGYTDTQYF
.,TRBV2,TRBD1,TRBJ2-2,TGTGCCAGCAGTGCGAAGCAGGGGGTTTCCGGGGAGCTGTTTTTT,CASSAKQGVSGELFF
.,TRBV5-4,.,TRBJ1-1,TGTGCCAGCAGCCGGATCGACACTGAAGCTTTCTTT,CASSRIDTEAFF
.,TRBV5-6,.,TRBJ2-4,TGTGCCAGCAGCTTGGGGGCATCAGCCAAAAACATTCAGTACTTC,CASSLGASAKNIQYF
medium-sized,TRBV13,.,TRBJ2-7,TGTGCCAGCAGCTTACGGACGGAAACCTACGAGCAGTACTTC,CASSLRTETYEQYF
.,TRBV21-1,.,TRBJ1-2,TGTGCCAGCAGATCCCCGGCGGGGTATGGCTACACCTTC,CASRSPAGYGYTF
.,TRBV15,.,TRBJ1-4,TGTGCCACCAGCAGAGTCGGGAATAATGAAAAACTGTTTTTT,CATSRVGNNEKLFF
few,TRBV28,.,TRBJ2-7,TGTGCCAGCACCCCGGGGCAAGCCAAAACCTACGAGCAGTACTTC,CASTPGQAKTYEQYF
.,TRBV7-8,.,TRBJ2-7,TGTGCCAGCAGCCCTACTCCCTCTTGGGGGGAGCAGTACTTC,CASSPTPSWGEQYF
once,TRBV7-6,.,TRBJ1-4,TGTGCCAGCAGAGAACTTGGAAAACATGAAAAACTGTTTTTT,CASRELGKHEKLFF
.,TRBV4-1,TRBD1,TRBJ1-6,TGCGCCAGCAGCCCTGACCTGACAGGGGAGAGAAATTCACCCCTCCACTTT,CASSPDLTGERNSPLHF
.,TRBV6-5,.,TRBJ1-2,TGTGCCAGCGCGGTAACCGGGAACTATGGCTACACCTTC,CASAVTGNYGYTF
.,TRBV6-5,TRBD1,TRBJ2-5,TGTGCCAGCAGTTCGACAGGGGGTGAGGAGACCCAGTACTTC,CASSSTGGEETQYF
.,TRBV6-5,.,TRBJ2-1,TGTGCCAGCAGTTACTCGATAATAGGGGTCAATGAGCAGTTCTTC,CASSYSIIGVNEQFF
once,TRBV14,.,TRBJ1-3,TGTGCCAGCAGCCTGGACCGCCTCTCTGGAAACACCATATATTTT,CASSLDRLSGNTIYF
once,TRBV28,TRBD1,TRBJ1-2,TGTGCCAGCAGTTCATGGACAGGCGCCTATGGCTACACCTTC,CASSSWTGAYGYTF
.,TRBV2,TRBD1,TRBJ1-1,TGTGCCAGCAGTGAAGTGCAGGGGGCCGGCACTGAAGCTTTCTTT,CASSEVQGAGTEAFF
.,TRBV7-6,.,TRBJ2-1,TGTGCCAGCAGCTTAGCCGACTACAATGAGCAGTTCTTC,CASSLADYNEQFF
once,TRBV10-3,.,TRBJ1-1,TGTGCCATCTCTACGACGGCCACTGAAGCTTTCTTT,CAISTTATEAFF
.,TRBV30,TRBD1,TRBJ1-1,TGTGCCTGGGATGACAGGGACACTGAAGCTTTCTTT,CAWDDRDTEAFF
.,TRBV15,.,TRBJ1-4,TGTGCCACCAGCAGAGTGGGGGTGCACGAAAAACTGTTTTTT,CATSRVGVHEKLFF
.,TRBV19,.,TRBJ1-2,TGTGCCAGTAGTGCGTTAACAGGGCAACTGGGCTACACCTTC,CASSALTGQLGYTF
.,TRBV28,.,TRBJ2-5,TGTGCCAGCAGTTTAGTGCAAGAGACCCAGTACTTC,CASSLVQETQYF
.,TRBV4-1,.,TRBJ1-1,TGCGCCAGCAGCCAGGGGACTGAAGCTTTCTTT,CASSQGTEAFF
.,TRBV20-1,.,TRBJ1-4,TGCAGTGCTAGTAGCGGGGTTCGTGAAAAACTGTTTTTT,CSASSGVREKLFF
.,TRBV19,TRBD1,TRBJ1-2,TGTGCCAGTATCAAAGGACAGGGGATTGGCTATGGCTACACCTTC,CASIKGQGIGYGYTF
.,TRBV3-1/TRBV3-2,.,TRBJ1-4,TGTGCCAGCAGCCCCGGGACACGGAATGAAAAACTGTTTTTT,CASSPGTRNEKLFF
.,TRBV12-3/TRBV12-4,.,TRBJ2-7,TGTGCCAGCGGGGGGGACAGAGCCTACGAGCAGTACTTC,CASGGDRAYEQYF
few,TRBV4-2,TRBD2,TRBJ2-7,TGTGCCAGCAGCCAAGGGGCGGGGGGCGACTACGAGCAGTACTTC,CASSQGAGGDYEQYF
.,TRBV7-2,TRBD1,TRBJ1-6,TGTGCCAGCAGCACGGGACAGCTGAATTCACCCCTCCACTTT,CASSTGQLNSPLHF
few,TRBV5-1,.,TRBJ2-7,TGCGCCAGCGGCGAGGGCTACGAGCAGTACTTC,CASGEGYEQYF
.,TRBV6-2/TRBV6-3,TRBD2,TRBJ2-1,TGTGCCAGCAGTTACTCTTCTAGCGGGGGGGCCCGTTTCGGATATGAGCAGTTCTTC,CASSYSSSGGARFGYEQFF
.,TRBV6-5,TRBD1,TRBJ2-3,TGTGCCAGTTCGGACAGGGGGATAGATACGCAGTATTTT,CASSDRGIDTQYF
.,TRBV2,TRBD2,TRBJ2-5,TGTGCCCTAGAGAGCCTAGCGGGGGGCAATCAAGAGACCCAGTACTTC,CALESLAGGNQETQYF
.,TRBV11-3,TRBD1,TRBJ2-1,TGTGCCAGCAGTCCGGGACAGAGAAATGAGCAGTTCTTC,CASSPGQRNEQFF
.,TRBV19,TRBD1,TRBJ2-5,TGTGCCAGTAGTCCCCAATTGGCCCGGACAGGGAAGAAAGAGACCCAGTACTTC,CASSPQLARTGKKETQYF
once,TRBV4-1,.,TRBJ2-5,TGCGCCAGCAGTCGACTAGAGGTAGAGACCCAGTACTTC,CASSRLEVETQYF
.,TRBV15,TRBD2,TRBJ2-7,TGTGCCACCAGCAGAGATAAGATGTCGGGGGGCTACGAGCAGTACTTC,CATSRDKMSGGYEQYF
once,TRBV5-6,.,TRBJ2-7,TGTGCCAGCAGCCAACCAAGACGGGACGGCGGGCCCGAGCAGTACTTC,CASSQPRRDGGPEQYF
.,TRBV5-1,TRBD1,TRBJ1-6,TGCGCCAGCAGCTCACAGGGGAAGAATTCACCCCTCCACTTT,CASSSQGKNSPLHF
.,TRBV4-3,.,TRBJ1-1,TGCGCCAGCAGCCAAGATCTCAGAGTAACTGAAGCTTTCTTT,CASSQDLRVTEAFF
.,TRBV6-5,.,TRBJ1-3,TGTGCCAGCAGTTATGAGGGAATGGTCTCTGGAAACACCATATATTTT,CASSYEGMVSGNTIYF
.,TRBV28,TRBD1,TRBJ1-1,TGTGCCAGCAGTGAGACAGGGGTGGCTTTCTTT,CASSETGVAFF